This TCR beta chain emerged from a study of cytomegalovirus exposure and HLA in healthy donors. Findings of the study overall: The sole available immune exposure information was CMV serostatus. In vitro testing confirmed a few CMV-associated chains as specific for CMV antigens.

Trimming took 5 bases from V and 6 from J, leaving 14 bases between them. CDR1 is SNHLY, CDR2 FYNNEI, per germline. This CDR3 is 13 amino acids long. The PCR used 60 Vbeta and 13 Jbeta primers. Here immunoSEQ multiplex PCR was the method, and the copy in TCRdb shows in-frame clones only, minus some. The sample carries over 100,000 clones, roughly four fifths recorded once. A word on this clone: Its antigen is not known.

The sample comprised PBMCs. The J gene is TRBJ2-7, the V gene TRBV2; perhaps TRBD2 as D (7 bases). The receptor was derived from a male donor in good health and CMV-seronegative. The CDR3 coding sequence is TGTGCCAGCAGTCGCCCAGGGGAGGGCGAGCAGTACTTC. Protein: CASSRPGEGEQYF. Supplemented by reference TRBV2 and TRBJ2-7, the full variable domain reads EPEVTQTPSHQVTQMGQEVILRCVPISNHLYFYWYRQILGQKVEFLVSFYNNEISEKSEIFDDQFSVERPDGSNFTLKIRSTKLEDSAMYFCASSRPGEGEQYFGPGTRLTVT.